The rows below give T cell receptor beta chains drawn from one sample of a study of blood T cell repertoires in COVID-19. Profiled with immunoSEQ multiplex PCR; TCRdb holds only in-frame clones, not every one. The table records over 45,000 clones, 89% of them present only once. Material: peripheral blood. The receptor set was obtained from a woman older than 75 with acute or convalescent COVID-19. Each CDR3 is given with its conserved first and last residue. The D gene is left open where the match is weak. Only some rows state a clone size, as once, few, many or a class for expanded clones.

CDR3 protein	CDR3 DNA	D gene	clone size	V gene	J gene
CASSLETSAHEQYF	TGTGCCAGCAGCTTGGAGACTAGCGCCCACGAGCAGTACTTC	TRBD2	-	TRBV5-4	TRBJ2-7
CASSLWGDSYEQYF	TGTGCCAGCAGTTTATGGGGCGACTCCTACGAGCAGTACTTC	-	-	TRBV27	TRBJ2-7
CASSPGGLQETQYF	TGCGCCAGCAGTCCGGGGGGCCTCCAAGAGACCCAGTACTTC	-	-	TRBV10-1	TRBJ2-5
CASSQRGQGSNSPLHF	TGCGCCAGCAGCCAAAGGGGTCAGGGGAGTAATTCACCCCTCCACTTT	-	-	TRBV4-1	TRBJ1-6
CASSRDIPSGANVLTF	TGTGCCAGCTCACGAGACATACCCTCTGGGGCCAACGTCCTGACTTTC	-	-	TRBV18	TRBJ2-6
CASTGGVAESEAFF	TGTGCCAGCACCGGGGGGGTCGCGGAATCTGAAGCTTTCTTT	-	-	TRBV6-5	TRBJ1-1
CASSLGGQVYNEQFF	TGTGCCAGCAGCTTAGGTGGTCAGGTTTACAATGAGCAGTTCTTC	-	-	TRBV7-2	TRBJ2-1
CASSRTGSTYEQYF	TGTGCCAGCAGCCGGACAGGCTCTACCTACGAGCAGTACTTC	TRBD1	-	TRBV7-2	TRBJ2-7
CASSSDRFYEKLFF	TGCGCCAGCAGCTCGGACAGGTTTTATGAAAAACTGTTTTTT	TRBD1	-	TRBV5-1	TRBJ1-4
CASSFAGGNEQFF	TGTGCCAGCAGTTTCGCGGGTGGCAATGAGCAGTTCTTC	-	-	TRBV25-1	TRBJ2-1
CSVQRQGWEQFF	TGCAGCGTTCAACGACAGGGATGGGAGCAGTTCTTC	TRBD1	-	TRBV29-1	TRBJ2-1
CASSIGAGEQETQYF	TGTGCCAGTAGTATAGGGGCGGGGGAGCAAGAGACCCAGTACTTC	TRBD2	-	TRBV19	TRBJ2-5
CASSLRPGQGNYGYTF	TGTGCCAGCAGTTTACGCCCCGGACAGGGAAACTATGGCTACACCTTC	TRBD1	once	TRBV27	TRBJ1-2
CASSGTSGGALAKETQYF	TGCGCCAGCAGCGGAACTAGCGGGGGGGCGTTGGCAAAAGAGACCCAGTACTTC	TRBD2	-	TRBV5-1	TRBJ2-5
CASSREGSGGPSTDTQYF	TGTGCCAGTAGTAGAGAGGGTAGCGGGGGCCCGAGCACAGATACGCAGTATTTT	TRBD2	once	TRBV19	TRBJ2-3
CASSLGGTRAGNTIYF	TGTGCCAGCAGCTTAGGGGGGACTAGGGCTGGAAACACCATATATTTT	-	few	TRBV11-2	TRBJ1-3
CASSSTGGANEQFF	TGTGCCAGCAGCTCGACGGGGGGGGCCAATGAGCAGTTCTTC	TRBD2	-	TRBV6-5	TRBJ2-1
CASSELQAETQYF	TGTGCCAGCAGTGAGTTGCAGGCAGAGACCCAGTACTTC	-	-	TRBV2	TRBJ2-5
CASSCHRGNTEAFF	TGCGCCAGCAGTTGTCATAGGGGGAACACTGAAGCTTTCTTT	-	-	TRBV23-1	TRBJ1-1
CASSPGASGGHEQYF	TGTGCCAGCTCACCCGGGGCTAGCGGGGGCCACGAGCAGTACTTC	TRBD2	few	TRBV18	TRBJ2-7
CASTRTSGETQYF	TGTGCCAGTACCCGGACTAGCGGAGAGACCCAGTACTTC	TRBD2	-	TRBV19	TRBJ2-5
CASTSWGELGYNSPLHF	TGTGCCAGCACCTCCTGGGGGGAGCTAGGCTATAATTCACCCCTCCACTTT	-	-	TRBV28	TRBJ1-6
CASSGTSGGIYNEQFF	TGTGCCAGCAGTGGGACTAGCGGGGGAATCTACAATGAGCAGTTCTTC	TRBD2	few	TRBV28	TRBJ2-1
CASLGHSNTGELFF	TGTGCCAGTTTGGGGCATTCGAACACCGGGGAGCTGTTTTTT	-	-	TRBV19	TRBJ2-2
CAIGERGSNEKLFF	TGTGCCATCGGCGAGCGGGGGTCTAATGAAAAACTGTTTTTT	-	-	TRBV10-3	TRBJ1-4
CASSFGLAGTDTQYF	TGTGCCAGCAGCTTCGGACTAGCGGGAACAGATACGCAGTATTTT	TRBD2	-	TRBV6-5	TRBJ2-3
CASSSGQTNYGYTF	TGCGCCAGCAGCTCGGGACAGACTAACTATGGCTACACCTTC	TRBD1	once	TRBV5-1	TRBJ1-2
CASSLAPSARDTGELFF	TGCGCCAGCAGCTTGGCGCCTAGCGCCAGGGACACCGGGGAGCTGTTTTTT	-	-	TRBV5-1	TRBJ2-2
CASSEVSPPAGDEQFF	TGTGCCAGCAGTGAAGTAAGCCCTCCCGCCGGGGATGAGCAGTTCTTC	-	-	TRBV6-1	TRBJ2-1
CAGTRGGATETQYF	TGTGCCGGAACGAGGGGGGGTGCCACAGAGACCCAGTACTTC	-	-	TRBV30	TRBJ2-5
CASSPASNSPLHF	TGTGCCAGCTCACCAGCGAGCAATTCACCCCTCCACTTT	-	-	TRBV18	TRBJ1-6
CASSPRRVGTDTQYF	TGTGCCAGCAGCCCCCGGCGGGTGGGCACAGATACGCAGTATTTT	-	-	TRBV7-9	TRBJ2-3
CAIGDSPNIQYF	TGTGCCATCGGGGACAGTCCAAACATTCAGTACTTC	TRBD1	-	TRBV10-3	TRBJ2-4
CASSLRGFTEAFF	TGTGCCAGCAGTCTTAGAGGGTTTACTGAAGCTTTCTTT	-	few	TRBV6-2/TRBV6-3	TRBJ1-1
CASRKDSDTGELFF	TGTGCCAGCAGGAAGGACAGCGACACCGGGGAGCTGTTTTTT	-	once	TRBV5-4	TRBJ2-2
CATAPGGNTDTQYF	TGTGCCACTGCGCCGGGGGGAAACACAGATACGCAGTATTTT	TRBD2	-	TRBV6-5	TRBJ2-3
CASSQVGSGGQETQYF	TGTGCCAGCAGCCAAGTGGGTAGCGGGGGACAAGAGACCCAGTACTTC	TRBD2	once	TRBV3-1/TRBV3-2	TRBJ2-5
CASSPPGLKETQYF	TGTGCCAGCAGCCCCCCGGGACTTAAAGAGACCCAGTACTTC	-	-	TRBV3-1/TRBV3-2	TRBJ2-5
CASSSYRSTNYGYTF	TGTGCCAGCAGTTCCTACAGATCTACTAACTATGGCTACACCTTC	-	-	TRBV6-5	TRBJ1-2
CASSPLGGLQETQYF	TGTGCCAGCAGCCCCCTGGGGGGACTCCAAGAGACCCAGTACTTC	-	-	TRBV3-1/TRBV3-2	TRBJ2-5
CATSRVRARTAYNEQFF	TGTGCCACCAGCAGAGTGAGGGCGCGGACGGCGTACAATGAGCAGTTCTTC	-	few	TRBV15	TRBJ2-1
CASSAAAGADYGYTF	TGTGCCAGTAGTGCCGCAGCAGGGGCTGACTATGGCTACACCTTC	-	-	TRBV19	TRBJ1-2
CATREGIGETQYF	TGTGCCACCAGGGAGGGGATAGGGGAGACCCAGTACTTC	TRBD2	medium-sized	TRBV7-9	TRBJ2-5
CASSLYLAGATDTQYF	TGTGCCAGCAGCTTATATCTAGCGGGGGCCACAGATACGCAGTATTTT	TRBD2	-	TRBV7-9	TRBJ2-3
CASSPSGQGSDYGYTF	TGTGCCAGCTCACCTAGCGGACAGGGTAGTGACTATGGCTACACCTTC	TRBD1	-	TRBV18	TRBJ1-2
CASSPTGDGSSGNTIYF	TGTGCCAGTAGTCCCACCGGTGACGGGAGCTCTGGAAACACCATATATTTT	-	-	TRBV19	TRBJ1-3
CASSSWGLGTEAFF	TGTGCCAGCAGCTCTTGGGGGCTGGGCACTGAAGCTTTCTTT	-	-	TRBV28	TRBJ1-1
CASSSPSGGANEQFF	TGTGCCAGCAGTTCTCCTAGCGGGGGGGCTAATGAGCAGTTCTTC	TRBD2	-	TRBV6-5	TRBJ2-1
CASSLPGQGKYEQYF	TGTGCCAGCAGCCTGCCGGGACAGGGGAAATACGAGCAGTACTTC	TRBD1	-	TRBV5-4	TRBJ2-7
CASSLAGAPTIYF	TGTGCCAGCAGCTTAGCAGGGGCTCCTACCATATATTTT	-	-	TRBV7-9	TRBJ1-3
CASSLAPRGAGAQETQYF	TGCGCCAGCAGCTTGGCGCCTAGGGGCGCGGGGGCTCAAGAGACCCAGTACTTC	-	-	TRBV5-1	TRBJ2-5
CASSTAGGDSIQETQYF	TGTGCCAGTAGTACCGCCGGCGGGGACAGTATCCAAGAGACCCAGTACTTC	-	-	TRBV19	TRBJ2-5
CAWGPGTGRAQETQYF	TGTGCCTGGGGCCCAGGGACAGGGCGCGCCCAAGAGACCCAGTACTTC	TRBD1	-	TRBV30	TRBJ2-5
CASSPNRGRGGNTIYF	TGTGCCAGTAGTCCGAACAGGGGAAGAGGTGGAAACACCATATATTTT	TRBD1	-	TRBV19	TRBJ1-3
CASSVKDTRRKQFF	TGTGCCAGCAGCGTTAAGGACACCCGTCGAAAGCAGTTCTTC	-	few	TRBV27	TRBJ2-1
CASSLLWGGRSRNQPQHF	TGTGCCAGCAGCTTACTTTGGGGGGGGCGCTCCCGCAATCAGCCCCAGCATTTT	-	-	TRBV11-3	TRBJ1-5
CASSSPTGANEQYF	TGTGCCAGCAGTTCCCCGACAGGGGCCAACGAGCAGTACTTC	TRBD1	-	TRBV6-5	TRBJ2-7
CASSQEGPGEGETQYF	TGCGCCAGCAGCCAAGAGGGCCCAGGGGAAGGGGAGACCCAGTACTTC	-	-	TRBV4-1	TRBJ2-5
CASSPEAGTHSPLHF	TGTGCCAGCTCGCCCGAGGCAGGGACTCATTCACCCCTCCACTTT	-	-	TRBV18	TRBJ1-6
CASSQDPPLAAQETQYF	TGCGCCAGCAGCCAAGACCCTCCCCTAGCGGCCCAAGAGACCCAGTACTTC	TRBD2	-	TRBV4-1	TRBJ2-5